The source of this T cell receptor beta chain is a study of OX40 agonist ivuxolimab in advanced cancers. Across the study: Dose-escalation patients' cancers were hepatocellular carcinoma, melanoma, renal cell or head and neck cancer. Whole-study findings and limits: CD4+ T cells averaged fewer expanded clones than CD8+ T cells.

With respect to this clone: Its specificity is not known.

Germline V gives CDR1 LNHDA, CDR2 SQIVND (reference sequence). The junction had 2 bases not matched to a gene; V was cut back by 3 bases and J by 1 base. This CDR3 comprises 14 residues. Clones were sequenced by immunoSEQ multiplex PCR, and TCRdb holds only the in-frame ones, with some missing. The sample records 55,000 or so clones, 86% being singletons. This receptor was obtained from an adult with an advanced solid tumor such as melanoma, head and neck, liver or kidney cancer. The sample here was CD4+ or CD8+ T cells sorted from blood, taken in a trial of the OX40 agonist ivuxolimab. The chain carries TRBV19 and TRBJ2-5; 7 nucleotides match TRBD1. CDR3 protein: CASSIWDSQETQYF. The CDR3 DNA reads as TGTGCCAGTAGTATTTGGGACAGCCAAGAGACCCAGTACTTC.